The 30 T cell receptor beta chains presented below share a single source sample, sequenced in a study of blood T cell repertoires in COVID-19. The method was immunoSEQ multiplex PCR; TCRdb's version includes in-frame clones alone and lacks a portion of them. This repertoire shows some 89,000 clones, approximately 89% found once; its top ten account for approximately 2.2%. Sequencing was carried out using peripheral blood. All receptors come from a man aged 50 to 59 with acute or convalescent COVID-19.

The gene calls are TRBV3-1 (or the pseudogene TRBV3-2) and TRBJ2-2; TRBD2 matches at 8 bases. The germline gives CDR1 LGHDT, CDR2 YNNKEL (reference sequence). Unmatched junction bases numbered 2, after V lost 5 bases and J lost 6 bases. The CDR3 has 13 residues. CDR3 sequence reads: CASSGTRAGELFF. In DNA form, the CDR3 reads TGTGCCAGCAGCGGGACTAGGGCCGGGGAGCTGTTTTTT.

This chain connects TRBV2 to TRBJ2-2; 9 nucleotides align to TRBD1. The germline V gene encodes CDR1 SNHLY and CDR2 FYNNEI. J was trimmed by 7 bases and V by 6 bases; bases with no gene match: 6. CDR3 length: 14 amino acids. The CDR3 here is CASRPQGANGELFF. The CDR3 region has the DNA TGTGCCAGCAGGCCACAGGGGGCGAACGGGGAGCTGTTTTTT.

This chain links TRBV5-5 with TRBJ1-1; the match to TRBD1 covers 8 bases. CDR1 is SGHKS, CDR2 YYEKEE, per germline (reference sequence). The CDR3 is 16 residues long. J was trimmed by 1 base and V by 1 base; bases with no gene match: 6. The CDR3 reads CASSLSTGVGNTEAFF. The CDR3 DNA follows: TGTGCCAGCAGCTTGTCGACAGGGGTCGGGAACACTGAAGCTTTCTTT.

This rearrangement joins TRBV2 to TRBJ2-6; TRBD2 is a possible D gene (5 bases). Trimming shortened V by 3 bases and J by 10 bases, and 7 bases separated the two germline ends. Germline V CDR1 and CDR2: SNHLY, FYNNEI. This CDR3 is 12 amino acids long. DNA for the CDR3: TGTGCCAGCAGTGAGTCGGGAAACGTCCTGACTTTC. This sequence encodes CASSESGNVLTF.

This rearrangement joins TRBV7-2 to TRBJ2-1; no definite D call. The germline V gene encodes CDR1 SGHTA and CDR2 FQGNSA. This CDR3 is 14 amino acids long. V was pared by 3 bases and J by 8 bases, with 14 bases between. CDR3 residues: CASSFYWIEDEQFF. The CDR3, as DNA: TGTGCCAGCAGCTTCTACTGGATTGAGGATGAGCAGTTCTTC.

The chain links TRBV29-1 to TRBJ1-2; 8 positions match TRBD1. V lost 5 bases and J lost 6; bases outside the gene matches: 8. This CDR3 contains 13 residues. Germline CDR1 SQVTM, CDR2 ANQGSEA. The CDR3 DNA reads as TGCAGCGTTTCTGGACAGGGTGAGCATGGCTACACCTTC. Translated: CSVSGQGEHGYTF.

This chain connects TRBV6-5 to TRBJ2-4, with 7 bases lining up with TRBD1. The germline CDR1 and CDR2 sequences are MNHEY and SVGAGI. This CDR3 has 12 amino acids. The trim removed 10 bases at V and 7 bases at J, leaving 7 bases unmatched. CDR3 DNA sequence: TGTGCCACCCGGACAGGACTGAACATTCAGTACTTC. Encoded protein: CATRTGLNIQYF.

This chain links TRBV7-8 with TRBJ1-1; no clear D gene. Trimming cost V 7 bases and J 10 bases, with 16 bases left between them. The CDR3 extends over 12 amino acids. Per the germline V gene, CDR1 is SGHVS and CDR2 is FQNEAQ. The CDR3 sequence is CASTSGGKGAFF. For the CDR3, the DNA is TGTGCCAGCACCTCCGGAGGGAAGGGAGCTTTCTTT.

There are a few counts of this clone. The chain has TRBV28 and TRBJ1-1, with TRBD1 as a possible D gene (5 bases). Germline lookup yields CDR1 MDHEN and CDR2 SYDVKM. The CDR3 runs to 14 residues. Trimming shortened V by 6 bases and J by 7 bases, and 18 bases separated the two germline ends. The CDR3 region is CASSRPWGGGEAFF. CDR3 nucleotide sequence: TGTGCCAGCAGCCGTCCCTGGGGCGGCGGTGAAGCTTTCTTT. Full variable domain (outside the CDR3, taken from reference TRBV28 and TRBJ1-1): DVKVTQSSRYLVKRTGEKVFLECVQDMDHENMFWYRQDPGLGLRLIYFSYDVKMKEKGDIPEGYSVSREKKERFSLILESASTNQTSMYLCASSRPWGGGEAFFGQGTRLTVV.

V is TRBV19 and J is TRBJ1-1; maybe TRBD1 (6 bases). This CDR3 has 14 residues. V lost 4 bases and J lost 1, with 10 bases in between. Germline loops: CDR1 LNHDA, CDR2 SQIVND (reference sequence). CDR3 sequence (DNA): TGTGCCAGTAGTAACGTGGGACAGAACACTGAAGCTTTCTTT. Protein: CASSNVGQNTEAFF.

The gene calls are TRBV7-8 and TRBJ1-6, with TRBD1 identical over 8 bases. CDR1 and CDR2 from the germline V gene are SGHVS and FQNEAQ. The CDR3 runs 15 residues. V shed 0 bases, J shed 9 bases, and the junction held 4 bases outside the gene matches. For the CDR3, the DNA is TGTGCCAGCAGCTTAGCCGGACAGGGAAGTTCACCCCTCCACTTT. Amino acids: CASSLAGQGSSPLHF.

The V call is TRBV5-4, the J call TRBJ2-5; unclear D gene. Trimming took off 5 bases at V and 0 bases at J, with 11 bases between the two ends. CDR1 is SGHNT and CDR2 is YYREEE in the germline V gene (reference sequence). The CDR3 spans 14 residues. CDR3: CASSRLGDQETQYF. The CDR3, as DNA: TGTGCCAGCAGTCGCCTCGGAGACCAAGAGACCCAGTACTTC.

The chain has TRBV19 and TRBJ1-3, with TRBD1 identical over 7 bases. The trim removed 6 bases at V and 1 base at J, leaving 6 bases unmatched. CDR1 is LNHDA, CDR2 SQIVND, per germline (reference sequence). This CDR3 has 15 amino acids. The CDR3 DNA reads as TGTGCCAGTAGCAGGGGGACAGTATCTGGAAACACCATATATTTT. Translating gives CASSRGTVSGNTIYF. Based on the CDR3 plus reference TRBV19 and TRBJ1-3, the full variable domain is DGGITQSPKYLFRKEGQNVTLSCEQNLNHDAMYWYRQDPGQGLRLIYYSQIVNDFQKGDIAEGYSVSREKKESFPLTVTSAQKNPTAFYLCASSRGTVSGNTIYFGEGSWLTVV.

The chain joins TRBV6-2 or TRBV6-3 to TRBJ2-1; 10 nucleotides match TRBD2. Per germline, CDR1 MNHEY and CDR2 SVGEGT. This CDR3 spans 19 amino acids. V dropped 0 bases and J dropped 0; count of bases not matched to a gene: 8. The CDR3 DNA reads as TGTGCCAGCAGTTACTCTGGGCTAGCGGGGGTACGCTCCTACAATGAGCAGTTCTTC. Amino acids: CASSYSGLAGVRSYNEQFF.

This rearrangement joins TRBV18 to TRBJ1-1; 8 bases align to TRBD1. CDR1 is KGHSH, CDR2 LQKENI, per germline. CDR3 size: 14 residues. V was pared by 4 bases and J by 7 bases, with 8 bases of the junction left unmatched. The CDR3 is CASSLQDRVIEAFF. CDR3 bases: TGTGCCAGCTCACTTCAGGACAGGGTGATTGAAGCTTTCTTT.

CDR3 in amino acids: CATRTSGDDTQYF. The CDR3 region has the DNA TGTGCCACCAGGACTAGCGGGGATGATACGCAGTATTTT. The chain joins TRBV24-1 to TRBJ2-3; TRBD2 aligns across 11 bases. The CDR3 has 13 residues. CDR1 is KGHDR, CDR2 SFDVKD, per germline. Unmatched junction bases numbered 2, after V lost 7 bases and J lost 6 bases.

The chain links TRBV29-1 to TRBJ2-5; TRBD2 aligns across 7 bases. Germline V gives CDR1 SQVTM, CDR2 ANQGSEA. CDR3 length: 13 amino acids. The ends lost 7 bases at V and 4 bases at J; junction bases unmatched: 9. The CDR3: CSGGERDVETQYF. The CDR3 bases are TGCAGCGGGGGCGAGCGGGATGTAGAGACCCAGTACTTC.

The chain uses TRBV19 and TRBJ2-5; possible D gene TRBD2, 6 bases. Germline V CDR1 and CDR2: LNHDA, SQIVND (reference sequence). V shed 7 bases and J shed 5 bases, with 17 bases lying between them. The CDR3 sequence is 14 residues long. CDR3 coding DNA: TGTGCCAGTACTGAAGCAGGGAGGTGGGAGACCCAGTACTTC. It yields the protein CASTEAGRWETQYF.

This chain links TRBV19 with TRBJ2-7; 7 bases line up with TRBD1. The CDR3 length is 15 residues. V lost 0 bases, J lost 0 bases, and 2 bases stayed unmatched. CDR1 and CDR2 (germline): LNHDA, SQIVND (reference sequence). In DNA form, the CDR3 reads TGTGCCAGTAGTATAGAGGCAGGGGGCTCCTACGAGCAGTACTTC. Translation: CASSIEAGGSYEQYF. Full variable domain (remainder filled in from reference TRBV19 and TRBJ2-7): DGGITQSPKYLFRKEGQNVTLSCEQNLNHDAMYWYRQDPGQGLRLIYYSQIVNDFQKGDIAEGYSVSREKKESFPLTVTSAQKNPTAFYLCASSIEAGGSYEQYFGPGTRLTVT.

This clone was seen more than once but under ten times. CDR3 sequence: CASSEGAGNTEAFF. CDR3 DNA sequence: TGTGCCAGCAGCGAGGGGGCTGGGAACACTGAAGCTTTCTTT. The chain joins TRBV9 to TRBJ1-1; 7 nucleotides line up with TRBD1. Looked up from germline, CDR1 is SGDLS and CDR2 is YYNGEE. The CDR3 totals 14 residues. Trimming removed 3 bases from V and 1 base from J; junction bases left unmatched: 3.

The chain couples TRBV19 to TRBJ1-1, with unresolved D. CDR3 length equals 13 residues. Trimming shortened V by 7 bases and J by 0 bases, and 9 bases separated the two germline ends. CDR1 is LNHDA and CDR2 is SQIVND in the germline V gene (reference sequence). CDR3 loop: CASKNSMNTEAFF. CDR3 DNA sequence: TGTGCCAGTAAGAACAGTATGAACACTGAAGCTTTCTTT.

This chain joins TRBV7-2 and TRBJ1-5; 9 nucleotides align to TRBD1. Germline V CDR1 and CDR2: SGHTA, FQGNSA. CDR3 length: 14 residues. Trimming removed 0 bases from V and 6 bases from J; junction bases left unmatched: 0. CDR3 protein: CASSLAGQGQPQHF. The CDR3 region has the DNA TGTGCCAGCAGCTTAGCGGGACAGGGTCAGCCCCAGCATTTT.

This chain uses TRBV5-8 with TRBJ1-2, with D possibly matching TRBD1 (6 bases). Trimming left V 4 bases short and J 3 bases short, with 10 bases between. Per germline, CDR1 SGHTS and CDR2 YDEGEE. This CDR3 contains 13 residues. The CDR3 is CASSTTGHYGYTF. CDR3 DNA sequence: TGTGCCAGCAGCACCACAGGGCACTATGGCTACACCTTC.

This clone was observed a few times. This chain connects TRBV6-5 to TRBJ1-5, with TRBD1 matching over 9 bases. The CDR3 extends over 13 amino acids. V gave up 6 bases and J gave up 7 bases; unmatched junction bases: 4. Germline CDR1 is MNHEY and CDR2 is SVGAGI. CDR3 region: CASSRQGDQPQHF. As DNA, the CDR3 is TGTGCCAGCAGCAGACAGGGGGACCAGCCCCAGCATTTT.

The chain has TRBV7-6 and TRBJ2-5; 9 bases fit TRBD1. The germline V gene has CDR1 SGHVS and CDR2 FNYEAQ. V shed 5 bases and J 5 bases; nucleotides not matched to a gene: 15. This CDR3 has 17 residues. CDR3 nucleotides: TGTGCCAGCAGCCGAAGCACGCATACAGGGGGCGGGGAGACCCAGTACTTC. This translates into CASSRSTHTGGGETQYF.

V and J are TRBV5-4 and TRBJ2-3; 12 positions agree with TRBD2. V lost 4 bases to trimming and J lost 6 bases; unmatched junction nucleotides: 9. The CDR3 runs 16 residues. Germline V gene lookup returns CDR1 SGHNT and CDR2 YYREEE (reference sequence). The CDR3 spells CASSPRLAGAEDTQYF. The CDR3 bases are TGTGCCAGCAGCCCTAGACTAGCGGGAGCTGAGGATACGCAGTATTTT.

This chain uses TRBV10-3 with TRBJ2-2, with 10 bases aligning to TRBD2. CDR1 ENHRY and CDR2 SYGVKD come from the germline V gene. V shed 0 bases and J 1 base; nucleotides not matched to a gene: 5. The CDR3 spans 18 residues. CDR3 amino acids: CAISESQWTSGNTGELFF. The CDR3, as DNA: TGTGCCATCAGTGAGTCTCAGTGGACTAGCGGGAACACCGGGGAGCTGTTTTTT.

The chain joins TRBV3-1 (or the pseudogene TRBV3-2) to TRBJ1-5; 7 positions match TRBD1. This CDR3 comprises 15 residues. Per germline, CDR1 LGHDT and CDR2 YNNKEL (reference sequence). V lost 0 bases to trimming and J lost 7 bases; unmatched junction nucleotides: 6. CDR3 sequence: CASSQDMTGWQPQHF. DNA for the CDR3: TGTGCCAGCAGCCAAGACATGACAGGGTGGCAGCCCCAGCATTTT.

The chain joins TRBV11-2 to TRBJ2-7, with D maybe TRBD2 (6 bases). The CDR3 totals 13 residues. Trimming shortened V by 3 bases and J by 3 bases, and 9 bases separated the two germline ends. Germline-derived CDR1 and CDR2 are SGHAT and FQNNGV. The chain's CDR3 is CASSFGTRYEQYF. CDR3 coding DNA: TGTGCCAGCAGCTTTGGGACTCGCTACGAGCAGTACTTC.

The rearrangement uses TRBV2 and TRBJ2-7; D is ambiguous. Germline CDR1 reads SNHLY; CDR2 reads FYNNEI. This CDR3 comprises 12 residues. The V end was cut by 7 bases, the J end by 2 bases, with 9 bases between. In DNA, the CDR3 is TGTGCCAGCAAAACTGCACCCTACGAGCAGTACGTC. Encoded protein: CASKTAPYEQYV.